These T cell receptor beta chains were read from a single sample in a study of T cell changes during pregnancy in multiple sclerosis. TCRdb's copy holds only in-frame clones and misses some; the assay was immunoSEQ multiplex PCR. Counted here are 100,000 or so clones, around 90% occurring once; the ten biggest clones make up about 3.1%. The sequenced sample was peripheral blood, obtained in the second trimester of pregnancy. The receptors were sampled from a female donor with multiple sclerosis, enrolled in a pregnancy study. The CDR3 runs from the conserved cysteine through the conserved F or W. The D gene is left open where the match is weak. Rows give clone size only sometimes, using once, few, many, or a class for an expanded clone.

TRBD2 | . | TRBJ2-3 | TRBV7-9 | CASSLGGTSGKTDTQYF | TGTGCCAGCAGCTTAGGGGGGACTAGCGGGAAAACAGATACGCAGTATTTT
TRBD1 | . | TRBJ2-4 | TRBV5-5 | CASSRGTGVDIQYF | TGTGCCAGCAGCCGTGGGACAGGGGTAGACATTCAGTACTTC
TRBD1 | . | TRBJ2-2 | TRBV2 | CASRDRTGSGGELFF | TGTGCCAGCAGGGACAGGACAGGGTCCGGCGGGGAGCTGTTTTTT
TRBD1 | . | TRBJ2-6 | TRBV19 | CASYRGSGANVLTF | TGTGCCAGTTACAGGGGATCTGGGGCCAACGTCCTGACTTTC
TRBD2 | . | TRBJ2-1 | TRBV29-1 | CSAVRLAGYNEQFF | TGCAGCGCGGTTAGACTAGCGGGATACAATGAGCAGTTCTTC
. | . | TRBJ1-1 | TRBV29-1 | CSGSQGEAFF | TGCAGCGGTTCACAGGGCGAAGCTTTCTTT
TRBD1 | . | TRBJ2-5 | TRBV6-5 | CASSTWDRTQETQYF | TGTGCCAGCAGCACCTGGGACAGAACCCAAGAGACCCAGTACTTC
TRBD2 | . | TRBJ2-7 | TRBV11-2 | CASSLPGLGYEQYF | TGTGCCAGCAGCTTACCTGGACTAGGCTACGAGCAGTACTTC
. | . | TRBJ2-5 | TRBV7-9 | CASSLPWTDQETQYF | TGTGCCAGCAGCTTACCTTGGACAGACCAAGAGACCCAGTACTTC
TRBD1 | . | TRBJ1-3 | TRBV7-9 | CASSLETGAGNTIYF | TGTGCCAGCAGCTTAGAGACAGGGGCCGGAAACACCATATATTTT
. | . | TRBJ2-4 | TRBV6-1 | CASSGQGTNLAKNIQYF | TGTGCCAGCAGTGGCCAGGGGACAAACCTAGCCAAAAACATTCAGTACTTC
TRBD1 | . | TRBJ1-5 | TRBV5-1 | CASSPGQGGNQPQHF | TGCGCCAGCAGCCCGGGACAGGGTGGCAATCAGCCCCAGCATTTT
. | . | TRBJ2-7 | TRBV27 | CASRTGDIRWYF | TGTGCCAGCAGAACCGGGGATATTAGGTGGTACTTC
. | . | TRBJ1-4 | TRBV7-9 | CASSPLGGYNEKLFF | TGTGCCAGCAGCCCCCTCGGAGGGTATAATGAAAAACTGTTTTTT
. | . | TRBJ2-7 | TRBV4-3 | CASSQDQGTLYEQYF | TGCGCCAGCAGCCAAGATCAGGGGACGCTCTACGAGCAGTACTTC
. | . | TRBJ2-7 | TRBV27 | CASSSPVGAMMGEQYF | TGTGCCAGCAGCTCTCCAGTGGGGGCGATGATGGGCGAGCAGTACTTC
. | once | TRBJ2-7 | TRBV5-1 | CASSSQGMGYEQYF | TGCGCCAGCAGCTCACAGGGTATGGGCTACGAGCAGTACTTC
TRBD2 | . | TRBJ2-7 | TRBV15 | CATSREGTTDEQYF | TGTGCCACCAGCAGAGAAGGGACTACGGACGAGCAGTACTTC
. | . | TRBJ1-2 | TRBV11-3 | CASSLAGIYGYTF | TGTGCCAGCAGCTTAGCAGGGATCTATGGCTACACCTTC
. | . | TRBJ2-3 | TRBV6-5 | CASSYRRTTSTDTQYF | TGTGCCAGCAGTTACCGACGGACTACTAGCACAGATACGCAGTATTTT
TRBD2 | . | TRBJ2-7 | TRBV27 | CATSRGTSGRYEQYF | TGTGCCACTTCCAGGGGGACTAGCGGGAGGTACGAGCAGTACTTC
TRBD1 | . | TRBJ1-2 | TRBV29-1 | CSVVTGDGYTF | TGCAGCGTTGTCACAGGGGACGGCTACACCTTC
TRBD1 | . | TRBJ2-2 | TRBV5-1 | CASSLAGQGVNTGELFF | TGCGCCAGCAGCTTGGCGGGACAGGGGGTGAACACCGGGGAGCTGTTTTTT